This TCR beta chain emerged from a study of OX40 agonist ivuxolimab in advanced cancers. From germline, CDR1 is SGHRS and CDR2 YFSETQ. Trimming cost V 0 bases and J 2 bases, with 23 bases left between them. This CDR3 region has 19 residues. The table came from immunoSEQ multiplex PCR; TCRdb's copy has only in-frame clones and leaves some out. Of 50,000 or so clones in the sample, roughly 77% were seen once. The chain combines TRBV5-1 with TRBJ1-2, with D possibly matching TRBD1 (6 bases). This specimen was CD4+ or CD8+ T cells sorted from blood, taken in a trial of the OX40 agonist ivuxolimab. The sequence was obtained from an adult with an advanced solid tumor such as melanoma, head and neck, liver or kidney cancer. The CDR3 region is CASSLDRGGVQAPNYGYTF. The CDR3, as DNA: TGCGCCAGCAGCTTGGATCGGGGGGGCGTCCAAGCTCCGAACTATGGCTACACCTTC.